These 4 T cell receptor beta chains originate from one sample sequenced in a study of cytomegalovirus exposure and HLA in healthy donors. The PCR was carried out with 60 Vbeta primers and 13 Jbeta primers. The repertoire was sequenced with immunoSEQ multiplex PCR; TCRdb's copy has only in-frame clones and lacks some. This sample has about 100,000 clones, with 75% to 90% found just once. Sequenced: PBMCs. These receptors were collected from a man aged 25 to 40 in good health and CMV-seronegative.

The chain has TRBV11-3 and TRBJ1-1; no reliable D call. Per germline, CDR1 SGHNT and CDR2 YENEEA. The length of the CDR3 is 13 residues. The ends were cut back, 5 bases at V and 1 base at J, with 8 bases in the middle. CDR3 coding DNA: TGTGCCAGCAGCCATTACAAGAACACTGAAGCTTTCTTT. Its translation: CASSHYKNTEAFF. Full variable domain (rest looked up from reference TRBV11-3 and TRBJ1-1): EAGVVQSPRYKIIEKKQPVAFWCNPISGHNTLYWYLQNLGQGPELLIRYENEEAVDDSQLPKDRFSAERLKGVDSTLKIQPAELGDSAVYLCASSHYKNTEAFFGQGTRLTVV.

The table lists this clone with a count of one. This rearrangement joins TRBV14 to TRBJ2-1; TRBD2 matches 9 bases. This CDR3 has 15 residues. V shed 4 bases and J 3 bases; nucleotides not matched to a gene: 4. Germline CDR1 and CDR2: SGHDN and FVKESK. The CDR3 reads CASSRTSGYYNEQFF. In nucleotides, the CDR3 is TGTGCCAGCAGCCGAACTAGCGGGTACTACAATGAGCAGTTCTTC. Based on the CDR3 plus reference TRBV14 and TRBJ2-1, the full variable domain is EAGVTQFPSHSVIEKGQTVTLRCDPISGHDNLYWYRRVMGKEIKFLLHFVKESKQDESGMPNNRFLAERTGGTYSTLKVQPAELEDSGVYFCASSRTSGYYNEQFFGPGTRLTVL.

This clone was counted a few times. This CDR3 is CASSRGTNYNEQFF. The CDR3 DNA is TGTGCCAGCAGCCGCGGGACTAACTACAATGAGCAGTTCTTC. The J gene is TRBJ2-1, the V gene TRBV7-9; 7 bases fit TRBD2. V was pared by 5 bases and J by 3 bases, with 4 bases of the junction left unmatched. The CDR3 covers 14 residues. Germline V gene data show CDR1 as SEHNR and CDR2 as FQNEAQ (reference sequence). Looking up the rest from reference TRBV7-9 and TRBJ2-1 gives the full variable domain: DTGVSQNPRHKITKRGQNVTFRCDPISEHNRLYWYRQTLGQGPEFLTYFQNEAQLEKSRLLSDRFSAERPKGSFSTLEIQRTEQGDSAMYLCASSRGTNYNEQFFGPGTRLTVL.

This chain joins TRBV6-1 and TRBJ1-5; tentatively, D is TRBD1 (6 bases). The V and J ends lost 5 bases and 6 bases respectively, with 11 bases between them. The germline CDR1 and CDR2 sequences are MNHNS and SASEGT. CDR3 length: 13 residues. In DNA, the CDR3 is TGTGCCAGCAGTTTACAGGGCGGTCAGCCCCAGCATTTT. Translation: CASSLQGGQPQHF.